This TCR beta chain was identified during a study of blood T cell repertoires in COVID-19. Across the study: Spain, Italy and the United States supplied samples that represented acute and convalescent COVID-19. The cDNA or gDNA used as material had been derived from T cells, B-cell-depleted T cells, or PBMCs.

CDR1 MNHEY and CDR2 SVGAGI come from the germline V gene. There are 15 residues in the CDR3. Trimming left V 8 bases short and J 6 bases short, with 17 bases between. Sequencing used immunoSEQ multiplex PCR; TCRdb keeps in-frame clones, though not all of them. The sample has 350,000 to 450,000 clones, about 87% seen once. The gene calls are TRBV6-5 and TRBJ2-6; weak D call: TRBD1 (5 bases). The TCR was taken from a human donor in a cohort sampled during active COVID-19. The specimen sequenced was peripheral blood. The CDR3 is CASSRTRGEANVLTF. CDR3 nucleotide sequence: TGTGCCAGCTCTAGGACACGTGGGGAGGCCAACGTCCTGACTTTC.